The rows below give T cell receptor beta chains drawn from one sample of a study of blood T cell repertoires in COVID-19. The method was immunoSEQ multiplex PCR; TCRdb's version includes in-frame clones alone and lacks a portion of them. The data contain fewer than 150,000 clones, approximately 84% of them singletons. Sequencing used peripheral blood. Receptors were obtained from a human donor in a cohort sampled during active COVID-19. Each CDR3 is given with its conserved first and last residue. The D gene is left open where the match is weak. Part of the rows lack a size; the others show once, few, many or a class for expanded clones.

TRBJ2-1	TRBV5-1	NA	TRBD2	CASSERSGGRYNEQFF	TGCGCCAGCAGTGAGAGGAGCGGGGGCCGCTACAATGAGCAGTTCTTC
TRBJ1-3	TRBV6-1	NA	NA	CASSEAIRRSNTIYF	TGTGCCAGCAGTGAGGCAATAAGGAGGTCGAACACCATATATTTT
TRBJ1-6	TRBV27	NA	TRBD1	CASRLDRDYSPLHF	TGTGCCAGCAGACTGGACAGGGATTATTCACCCCTCCACTTT
TRBJ1-4	TRBV13	few	NA	CASSSGATNEKLFF	TGTGCCAGCAGCTCAGGGGCTACTAATGAAAAACTGTTTTTT
TRBJ1-6	TRBV10-3	NA	NA	CAISETQGSSYNSPLHF	TGTGCCATCAGTGAGACCCAGGGGAGCTCCTATAATTCACCCCTCCACTTT
TRBJ2-3	TRBV5-1	NA	TRBD2	CASSVLAGGTDTQYF	TGCGCCAGCAGCGTACTAGCGGGGGGCACAGATACGCAGTATTTT
TRBJ1-1	TRBV10-3	NA	NA	CAIRPQGNTEAFF	TGTGCCATCAGACCCCAGGGGAACACTGAAGCTTTCTTT
TRBJ1-2	TRBV5-1	NA	NA	CASSLEATTYGYTF	TGCGCCAGCAGCTTGGAGGCCACTACCTATGGCTACACCTTC
TRBJ2-7	TRBV6-6	NA	NA	CASGRQSAYEQYF	TGTGCCAGCGGCCGACAGTCCGCCTACGAGCAGTACTTC
TRBJ2-2	TRBV5-1	NA	NA	CASSPQPLRETGELFF	TGCGCCAGCAGCCCTCAGCCTCTAAGGGAGACCGGGGAGCTGTTTTTT
TRBJ1-2	TRBV18	NA	TRBD1	CASSPGQGPRGYTF	TGTGCCAGCTCACCTGGACAGGGCCCTAGGGGCTACACCTTC
TRBJ1-3	TRBV3-1/TRBV3-2	once	NA	CASSQVGGYSGNTIYF	TGTGCCAGCAGCCAAGTAGGCGGGTACTCTGGAAACACCATATATTTT
TRBJ1-5	TRBV6-6	NA	NA	CASRQSDTDRAQHF	TGTGCCAGCAGACAATCAGACACGGATCGTGCCCAGCATTTT
TRBJ1-5	TRBV19	once	NA	CASSDGSNQPQHF	TGTGCCAGTAGCGACGGGAGCAATCAGCCCCAGCATTTT
TRBJ1-4	TRBV5-1	NA	NA	CASASLSDEKLFF	TGCGCCAGCGCCTCGCTATCTGATGAAAAACTGTTTTTT
TRBJ1-1	TRBV18	few	NA	CASSPLMIGQTNTEAFF	TGTGCCAGCTCACCCTTGATGATAGGACAGACGAACACTGAAGCTTTCTTT
TRBJ1-5	TRBV3-1/TRBV3-2	NA	NA	CASSQDYNQPQHF	TGTGCCAGCAGCCAAGACTATAATCAGCCCCAGCATTTT
TRBJ2-7	TRBV6-5	NA	NA	CASSYTREQYF	TGTGCCAGCAGTTATACGAGGGAGCAGTACTTC
TRBJ1-3	TRBV5-4	NA	NA	CASSLEGVTGNTIYF	TGTGCCAGCAGCTTGGAGGGGGTTACTGGAAACACCATATATTTT
TRBJ1-2	TRBV4-2	NA	TRBD1	CASSQDLNLPGQALYGYTF	TGTGCCAGCAGCCAAGACCTTAATCTGCCGGGACAGGCCCTCTATGGCTACACCTTC
TRBJ2-7	TRBV20-1	once	NA	CSASFGGPSDYEQYF	TGCAGTGCTAGTTTCGGGGGGCCTTCAGATTACGAGCAGTACTTC
TRBJ1-2	TRBV9	once	NA	CASSVVAGLDYGYTF	TGTGCCAGCAGCGTAGTTGCAGGGCTTGACTATGGCTACACCTTC
TRBJ1-6	TRBV2	NA	TRBD1	CASRGRGRTGTGTNSPLHF	TGTGCCAGCAGGGGCCGGGGCCGGACCGGGACAGGGACAAATTCACCCCTCCACTTT